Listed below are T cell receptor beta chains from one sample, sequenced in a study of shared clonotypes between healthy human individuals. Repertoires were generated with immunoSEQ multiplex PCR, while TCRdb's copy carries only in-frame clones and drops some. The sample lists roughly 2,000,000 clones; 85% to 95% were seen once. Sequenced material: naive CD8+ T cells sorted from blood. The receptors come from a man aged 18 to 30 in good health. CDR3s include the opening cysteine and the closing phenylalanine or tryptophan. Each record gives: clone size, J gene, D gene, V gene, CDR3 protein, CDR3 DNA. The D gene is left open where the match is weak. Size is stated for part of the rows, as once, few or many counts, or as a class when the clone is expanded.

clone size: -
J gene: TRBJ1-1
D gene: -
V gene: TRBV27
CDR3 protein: CASSFQGPLNTEAFF
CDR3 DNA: TGTGCCAGCAGTTTTCAGGGGCCGTTGAACACTGAAGCTTTCTTT

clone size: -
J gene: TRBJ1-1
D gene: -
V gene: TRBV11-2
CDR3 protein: CASSPGPQGNTEAFF
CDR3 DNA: TGTGCCAGCAGCCCAGGACCACAGGGAAACACTGAAGCTTTCTTT

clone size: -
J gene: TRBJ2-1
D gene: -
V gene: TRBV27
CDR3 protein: CASSPTPRRDEQFF
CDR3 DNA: TGTGCCAGCAGCCCTACCCCTCGAAGGGATGAGCAGTTCTTC

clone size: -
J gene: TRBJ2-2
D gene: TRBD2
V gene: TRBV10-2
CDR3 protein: CASSESEAGEAGELFF
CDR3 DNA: TGCGCCAGCAGTGAGTCGGAGGCGGGAGAAGCCGGGGAGCTGTTTTTT

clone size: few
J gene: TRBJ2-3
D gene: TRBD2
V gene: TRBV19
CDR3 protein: CASTSLAGARTQYF
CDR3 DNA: TGTGCCAGTACCAGCCTAGCGGGAGCTAGGACGCAGTATTTT

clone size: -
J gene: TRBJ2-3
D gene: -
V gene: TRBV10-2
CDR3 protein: CASSGVADTQYF
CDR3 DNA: TGCGCCAGCAGTGGAGTGGCAGATACGCAGTATTTT

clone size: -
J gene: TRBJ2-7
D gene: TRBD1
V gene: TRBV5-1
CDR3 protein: CASSPGQNSYEQYF
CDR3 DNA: TGCGCCAGCAGCCCGGGACAGAACTCCTACGAGCAGTACTTC

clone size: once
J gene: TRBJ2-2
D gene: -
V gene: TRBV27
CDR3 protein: CASRGGQINTGELFF
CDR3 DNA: TGTGCCAGCAGGGGGGGACAGATTAACACCGGGGAGCTGTTTTTT

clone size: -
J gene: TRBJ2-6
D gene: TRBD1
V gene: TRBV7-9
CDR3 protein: CASSETGSPGANVLTF
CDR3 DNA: TGTGCCAGCAGCGAGACAGGGAGTCCTGGGGCCAACGTCCTGACTTTC

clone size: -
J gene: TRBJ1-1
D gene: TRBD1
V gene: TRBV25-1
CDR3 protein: CASSVTGGTEAFF
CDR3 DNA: TGTGCCAGCAGTGTCACAGGGGGCACTGAAGCTTTCTTT

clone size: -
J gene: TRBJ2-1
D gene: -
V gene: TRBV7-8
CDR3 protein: CASSLSGAYNEQFF
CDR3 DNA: TGTGCCAGCAGCTTAAGCGGAGCCTACAATGAGCAGTTCTTC

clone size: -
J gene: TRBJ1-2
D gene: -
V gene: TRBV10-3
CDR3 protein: CAISDIGGFGYTF
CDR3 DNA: TGTGCCATCAGTGACATCGGGGGCTTTGGCTACACCTTC

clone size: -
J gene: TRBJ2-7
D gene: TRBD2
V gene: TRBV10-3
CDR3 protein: CAISAGGSSYEQYF
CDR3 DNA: TGTGCCATCAGTGCAGGCGGGAGCTCCTACGAGCAGTACTTC

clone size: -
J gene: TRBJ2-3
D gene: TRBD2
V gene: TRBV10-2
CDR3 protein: CASSERLAGLERDTQYF
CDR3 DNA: TGCGCCAGCAGTGAGAGGTTAGCGGGGTTAGAACGGGATACGCAGTATTTT

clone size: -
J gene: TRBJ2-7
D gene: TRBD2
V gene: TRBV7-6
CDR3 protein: CASSLGGGGEDQYF
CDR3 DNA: TGTGCCAGCAGCTTAGGGGGCGGGGGAGAGGACCAGTACTTC

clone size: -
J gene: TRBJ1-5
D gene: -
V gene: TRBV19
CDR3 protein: CASSRAAYSNQPQHF
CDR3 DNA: TGTGCCAGTAGTAGAGCCGCGTATAGCAATCAGCCCCAGCATTTT

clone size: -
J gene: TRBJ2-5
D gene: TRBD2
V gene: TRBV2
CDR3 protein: CASPGLAGVETQYF
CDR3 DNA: TGTGCCAGTCCGGGACTAGCGGGGGTAGAGACCCAGTACTTC

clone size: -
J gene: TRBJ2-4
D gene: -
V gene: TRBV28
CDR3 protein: CASSPLPWGAKNIQYF
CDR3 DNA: TGTGCCAGCAGCCCGCTCCCCTGGGGGGCCAAAAACATTCAGTACTTC

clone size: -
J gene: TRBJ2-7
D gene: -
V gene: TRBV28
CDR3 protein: CASSSGVGTSYEQYF
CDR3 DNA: TGTGCCAGCAGTTCGGGAGTGGGGACTTCCTACGAGCAGTACTTC

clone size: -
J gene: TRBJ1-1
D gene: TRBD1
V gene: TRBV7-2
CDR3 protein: CASSPEAGDRRTEAFF
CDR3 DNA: TGTGCCAGCAGCCCCGAGGCGGGGGACAGGCGAACTGAAGCTTTCTTT

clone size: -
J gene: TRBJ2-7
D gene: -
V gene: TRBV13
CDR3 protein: CASAKIQGYEQYF
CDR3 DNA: TGTGCCAGCGCTAAGATACAGGGCTACGAGCAGTACTTC

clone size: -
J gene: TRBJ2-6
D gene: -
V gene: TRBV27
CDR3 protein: CASSLSSQGSGEFNALTF
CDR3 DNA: TGTGCCAGCAGTTTATCCTCCCAGGGGTCAGGGGAATTTAACGCCCTGACTTTC

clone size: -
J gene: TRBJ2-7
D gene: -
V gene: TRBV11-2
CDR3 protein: CASSFGNQYEQYF
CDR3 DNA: TGTGCCAGCAGCTTTGGGAACCAATACGAGCAGTACTTC

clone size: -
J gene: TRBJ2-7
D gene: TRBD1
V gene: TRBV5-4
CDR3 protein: CASSRGQGLSSYEQYF
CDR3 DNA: TGTGCCAGCAGCCGGGGACAGGGCCTCTCCAGCTACGAGCAGTACTTC

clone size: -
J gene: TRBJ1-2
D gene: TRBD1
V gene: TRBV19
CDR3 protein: CATKGTEWAADYGYTF
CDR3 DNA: TGTGCCACCAAAGGGACAGAGTGGGCCGCGGACTATGGCTACACCTTC

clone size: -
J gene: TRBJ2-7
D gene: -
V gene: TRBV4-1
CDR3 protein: CASSQGTTYEQYF
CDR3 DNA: TGCGCCAGCAGCCAGGGTACCACCTACGAGCAGTACTTC

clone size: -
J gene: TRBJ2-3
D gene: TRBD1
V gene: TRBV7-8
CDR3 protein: CASSLWTGSSDTQYF
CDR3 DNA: TGTGCCAGCAGCTTATGGACAGGGAGTTCAGATACGCAGTATTTT

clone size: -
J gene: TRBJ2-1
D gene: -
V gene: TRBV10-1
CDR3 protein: CASSESGISGNEQFF
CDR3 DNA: TGCGCCAGCAGTGAGTCGGGAATCAGCGGCAATGAGCAGTTCTTC

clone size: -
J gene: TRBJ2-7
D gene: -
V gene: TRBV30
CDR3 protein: CAWSVRVREDEQYF
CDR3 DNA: TGTGCCTGGAGTGTACGTGTGAGAGAGGACGAGCAGTACTTC

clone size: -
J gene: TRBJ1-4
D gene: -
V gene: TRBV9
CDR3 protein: CASSLRRVPEKLFF
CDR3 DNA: TGTGCCAGCTCACTTCGTAGAGTTCCTGAAAAACTGTTTTTT

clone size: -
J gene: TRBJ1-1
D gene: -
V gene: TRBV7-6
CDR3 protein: CASSSDGNTEAFF
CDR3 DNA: TGTGCCAGCAGCTCAGACGGGAACACTGAAGCTTTCTTT

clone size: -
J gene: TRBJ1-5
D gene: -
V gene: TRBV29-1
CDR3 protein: CSVGLNSNQPQHF
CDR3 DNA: TGCAGCGTTGGACTCAATAGCAATCAGCCCCAGCATTTT

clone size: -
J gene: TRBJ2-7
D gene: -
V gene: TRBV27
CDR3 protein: CASSLSRTGTYEQYF
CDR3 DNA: TGTGCCAGCAGTTTATCGAGGACTGGGACCTACGAGCAGTACTTC

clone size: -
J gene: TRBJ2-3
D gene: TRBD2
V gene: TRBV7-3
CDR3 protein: CASSPGLAGFTDTQYF
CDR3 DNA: TGTGCCAGCAGCCCGGGACTAGCGGGATTCACAGATACGCAGTATTTT

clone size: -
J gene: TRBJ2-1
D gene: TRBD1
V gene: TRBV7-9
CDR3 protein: CASSLTGGRDEQFF
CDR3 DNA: TGTGCCAGCAGCTTGACAGGGGGGAGGGATGAGCAGTTCTTC

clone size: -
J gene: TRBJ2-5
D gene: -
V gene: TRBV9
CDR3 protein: CASSVGGGYQETQYF
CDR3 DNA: TGTGCCAGCAGCGTGGGCGGGGGCTACCAAGAGACCCAGTACTTC

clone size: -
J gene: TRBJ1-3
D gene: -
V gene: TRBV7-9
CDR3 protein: CASSLPLPRREGNTIYF
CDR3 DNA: TGTGCCAGCAGCCTCCCCCTTCCTCGTCGGGAAGGAAACACCATATATTTT

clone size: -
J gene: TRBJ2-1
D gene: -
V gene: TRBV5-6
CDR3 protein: CASTPGLQHNEQFF
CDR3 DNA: TGTGCCAGCACCCCCGGGTTACAGCACAATGAGCAGTTCTTC

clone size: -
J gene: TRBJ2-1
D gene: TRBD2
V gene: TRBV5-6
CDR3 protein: CASSLERGEQFF
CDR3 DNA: TGTGCCAGCAGCTTGGAGCGGGGAGAGCAGTTCTTC

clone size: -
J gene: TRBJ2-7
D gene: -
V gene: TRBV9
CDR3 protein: CASSPIPQEWAYEQYF
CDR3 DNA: TGTGCCAGCAGCCCCATTCCTCAGGAATGGGCCTACGAGCAGTACTTC

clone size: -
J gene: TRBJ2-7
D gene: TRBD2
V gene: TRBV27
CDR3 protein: CASSWVAGSSYEQYF
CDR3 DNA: TGTGCCAGCAGTTGGGTAGCGGGTAGCTCCTACGAGCAGTACTTC